This TCR beta chain was identified in a study of T cells in localized non-small cell lung cancer. General study findings and limits: Overall survival was longer when the density of T cells in the blood was higher. Uninvolved neighboring lung showed the greatest T cell clonality, exceeding tumor.

Comments on this clone: Its antigen is undetermined.

Produced via immunoSEQ multiplex PCR; TCRdb's table is partial and in-frame only. The sample holds tens of thousands of clones, approximately 84% seen once. Deletions cut 5 bases from V and 4 bases from J, with 13 bases between. The CDR3 length is 14 residues. Germline V lookup: CDR1 SEHNR, CDR2 FQNEAQ (reference sequence). V and J are TRBV7-9 and TRBJ2-3, with a possible D match to TRBD1 (6 bases). The sequenced sample was PBMCs, obtained before any cancer treatment. The sequence was obtained from a man between 40 and 69 years old with stage II lung adenocarcinoma. The CDR3 DNA reads as TGTGCCAGCAGCCCCGGGACATTCCCAGATACGCAGTATTTT. Its translation: CASSPGTFPDTQYF.